These 12 T cell receptor beta chains originate from one sample sequenced in a study of control samples from healthy donors and cancer patients (dated by TCRdb to 2018 to 2021). Library generation was performed with the immunoSEQ multiplex PCR assay. Entries here come from immuneACCESS through TCRdb and include only in-frame sequences with V and J called. Some clones fail to appear in such tables; in the studies checked, an unresolved V gene covers under half of the shortfall, and the cause of the remainder is unknown. The sample includes fewer than 110,000 clones, with 85% to 90% observed a single time. The ten largest clonotypes hold over 15% of the sample. Sequencing was carried out using PBMCs. The receptors here all came from a man in his sixties with lung cancer.

This chain connects TRBV19 to TRBJ2-4; D is possibly TRBD2 (7 bases). The CDR3 has 16 amino acids. Trimming pared 5 bases from V and 8 bases from J, leaving 22 bases between. Germline loops: CDR1 LNHDA, CDR2 SQIVND (reference sequence). The CDR3 sequence is CASSGGASGKGDIQYF. The CDR3 coding sequence is TGTGCCAGTAGTGGGGGGGCCTCCGGGAAGGGAGACATTCAGTACTTC.

V and J are TRBV10-3 and TRBJ2-7; 11 bases map to TRBD1. V was clipped by 3 bases and J by 3 bases; unmatched bases: 4. Germline V lookup: CDR1 ENHRY, CDR2 SYGVKD. CDR3 length: 15 residues. CDR3 bases: TGTGCCATCAGTGACATAGGGACAGGGGGCTACGAGCAGTACGTC. Translated: CAISDIGTGGYEQYV.

This clone was seen a single time. The CDR3 sequence is CATSRAQGETQYF. The DNA for the CDR3 is TGTGCCACCAGCAGAGCCCAGGGAGAGACCCAGTACTTC. The V and J genes are TRBV15 and TRBJ2-5; a weak D match, TRBD1 (5 bases). The V and J ends lost 1 base and 4 bases respectively, with 7 bases between them. The CDR3 is 13 residues long. Germline V gene sequence: CDR1 LNHNV, CDR2 YYDKDF (reference sequence).

The chain recombines TRBV5-4 with TRBJ2-2; tentative D call: TRBD2 (6 bases). Trimming left V 3 bases short and J 3 bases short, with 18 bases between. Germline V gives CDR1 SGHNT, CDR2 YYREEE (reference sequence). This CDR3 is built from 17 residues. The CDR3 is CASSSMEWREDTGELFF. The DNA of the CDR3 is TGTGCCAGCAGCTCCATGGAGTGGAGGGAGGACACCGGGGAGCTGTTTTTT.

This rearrangement joins TRBV3-1 (or the pseudogene TRBV3-2) to TRBJ1-2; the match to TRBD1 covers 7 bases. V dropped 3 bases and J dropped 0; count of bases not matched to a gene: 25. This CDR3 has 22 amino acids. Per the germline V gene, CDR1 is LGHDT and CDR2 is YNNKEL (reference sequence). In DNA form, the CDR3 reads TGTGCCAGCAGCCAGGATCCAATAAGGGGGCTAAGGAGTAATAAGGCTAACTATGGCTACACCTTC. Residues: CASSQDPIRGLRSNKANYGYTF.

The chain couples TRBV6-5 to TRBJ1-2; 10 bases line up with TRBD1. Germline CDR1 and CDR2: MNHEY and SVGAGI. The CDR3 consists of 15 residues. Losses at the gene ends were 3 bases for V and 4 bases for J; bases not matched to a gene: 5. Here the CDR3 DNA reads TGTGCCAGCAGTTATAAGACAGGGGGCATCTATGGCTACACCTTC. Protein sequence: CASSYKTGGIYGYTF.

The V gene is TRBV2, the J gene TRBJ1-3; TRBD1 aligns across 8 bases. This CDR3 region has 15 residues. Germline loops: CDR1 SNHLY, CDR2 FYNNEI. V was clipped by 5 bases and J by 2 bases; unmatched bases: 5. CDR3 nucleotides: TGTGCCAGCAGTCCCACGGGACAGGCTGGAAACACCATATATTTT. It codes for CASSPTGQAGNTIYF.

The chain joins TRBV7-2 to TRBJ2-5; TRBD2 agrees at 7 bases. Germline assignment: CDR1 SGHTA and CDR2 FQGNSA. The CDR3 is made up of 13 amino acids. Trimming at V came to 2 bases and at J to 7 bases, leaving 4 bases not matched to a gene. The CDR3 nucleotides are TGTGCCAGCAGCTTAAGCCAGCGGGGGACCCAGTACTTC. This gives the protein CASSLSQRGTQYF. Full variable domain (rest looked up from reference TRBV7-2 and TRBJ2-5): GAGVSQSPSNKVTEKGKDVELRCDPISGHTALYWYRQSLGQGLEFLIYFQGNSAPDKSGLPSDRFSAERTGGSVSTLTIQRTQQEDSAVYLCASSLSQRGTQYFGPGTRLLVL.

This clone has only one observation. The chain combines TRBV30 with TRBJ1-3; no clear D gene. From germline, CDR1 is GTSNPN and CDR2 SVGIG (reference sequence). Trimming cost V 2 bases and J 2 bases, with 4 bases left between them. The CDR3 is 12 amino acids. CDR3 nucleotide sequence: TGTGCCTGGAGTTTTCCTGGAAACACCATATATTTT. This translates into CAWSFPGNTIYF. Based on the CDR3 plus reference TRBV30 and TRBJ1-3, the full variable domain is SQTIHQWPATLVQPVGSPLSLECTVEGTSNPNLYWYRQAAGRGLQLLFYSVGIGQISSEVPQNLSASRPQDRQFILSSKKLLLSDSGFYLCAWSFPGNTIYFGEGSWLTVV.

This clone was picked up one time. The genes are TRBV6-1 and TRBJ2-7; unclear D gene. This CDR3 is 13 amino acids long. The ends were cut back, 1 base at V and 4 bases at J, with 8 bases in the middle. Per the germline V gene, CDR1 is MNHNS and CDR2 is SASEGT. CDR3: CASSEVPIYEQYF. The CDR3 nucleotides are TGTGCCAGCAGTGAAGTTCCAATTTACGAGCAGTACTTC.

This clone was seen more than once but under ten times. The rearrangement links TRBV11-2 to TRBJ1-4; 9 positions agree with TRBD1. J gave up 5 bases and V 5 bases, and 6 bases lay outside the gene matches. The CDR3 runs 15 residues. The V gene's germline CDR1 is SGHAT and CDR2 FQNNGV. CDR3 DNA: TGTGCCAGCAGCACGCACGGGACAGGGAATGAAAAACTGTTTTTT. Protein sequence: CASSTHGTGNEKLFF. Using reference TRBV11-2 and TRBJ1-4 for the parts outside the CDR3, the full variable domain is EAGVAQSPRYKIIEKRQSVAFWCNPISGHATLYWYQQILGQGPKLLIQFQNNGVVDDSQLPKDRFSAERLKGVDSTLKIQPAKLEDSAVYLCASSTHGTGNEKLFFGSGTQLSVL.

This clone was counted a single time. This sequence joins TRBV6-5 and TRBJ2-2, with 8 bases aligning to TRBD2. This CDR3 contains 14 residues. Germline trimming cut 7 bases from V and 9 bases from J; bases unmatched to any gene: 10. Germline V CDR1 and CDR2: MNHEY, SVGAGI. The CDR3 region has the DNA TGTGCCAGCAAGATAGCGGGGCCGGGTAGGGAGCTGTTTTTT. As protein: CASKIAGPGRELFF.